This record covers a single T cell receptor beta chain. Its specificity is not known. The CDR3 covers 14 residues. Deletions cut 6 bases from V and 4 bases from J, with 16 bases between. Germline CDR1 and CDR2: DFQATT and SNEGSKA (reference sequence). The second PCR ran 7 to 11 cycles with a sample-barcoded 5' primer and J-beta primers. One entry per CDR3 protein results from TCRdb running MiXCR on the 5' RACE reads. The sample lists hundreds of thousands of distinct CDR3 sequences; 45% to 50% were seen once. The data are from a study of blood T cells in healthy people across ages. Study results and limitations: Investigators viewed diversity estimates from one million T cells as underestimates, the study reported.

The TCR was taken from a woman aged 60-75 years in good health. The chain combines TRBV20-1 with TRBJ2-1, with unresolved D. The sample comprised blood. The CDR3 bases are TGCAGTGCGTCCGGAGTGGAAAATTACAATGAGCAGTTCTTC. Translated: CSASGVENYNEQFF.